The 18 T cell receptor beta chains below come from one sample, sequenced in a study of lymphopenia after photon versus proton radiotherapy. TCRdb keeps only in-frame clones here, not all; method: immunoSEQ multiplex PCR. Of some 41,000 clones listed, about 86% are singletons. The sequenced sample was peripheral blood, obtained from a patient treated with proton-based radiotherapy. The source is a woman aged 70-85 years with pancreatic cancer. Some clones in this sample may be carry-over from other donors' samples.

This sequence joins TRBV19 and TRBJ1-3, with a possible D match to TRBD1 (6 bases). The CDR3 runs to 14 residues. CDR1 is LNHDA and CDR2 is SQIVND in the germline V gene (reference sequence). V lost 7 bases, J lost 0 bases, and 10 bases lay in between. CDR3 DNA: TGTGCCAGTACCTTGGACAGCTCTGGAAACACCATATATTTT. It yields the protein CASTLDSSGNTIYF.

Here the CDR3 DNA reads TGTGCCTTCGAGGGGGGCTTCACTGAAGCTTTCTTT. Translating gives CAFEGGFTEAFF. The V and J genes are TRBV30 and TRBJ1-1; D perhaps matches TRBD1 (6 bases). The CDR3 has 12 residues. Germline V gives CDR1 GTSNPN, CDR2 SVGIG (reference sequence). V was cut by 7 bases and J by 4 bases, with 13 bases left in between.

The V call is TRBV7-2, the J call TRBJ2-5; a possible D gene is TRBD2 (5 bases). The germline CDR1 and CDR2 sequences are SGHTA and FQGNSA. This CDR3 is built from 15 residues. With 1 base removed from V and 2 bases from J, the gap between germline ends came to 11 bases. CDR3 loop: CASSLGAGVQETQYF. CDR3 in DNA: TGTGCCAGCAGCTTAGGCGCCGGGGTGCAAGAGACCCAGTACTTC.

The table lists this clone with a count of one. This chain links TRBV11-2 with TRBJ2-7; 10 nucleotides align to TRBD1. Per the germline V gene, CDR1 is SGHAT and CDR2 is FQNNGV. CDR3 length equals 14 residues. The junction had 7 bases not matched to a gene; V was cut back by 7 bases and J by 4 bases. The CDR3 is CASTRGQGIYEQYF. The CDR3 coding sequence is TGTGCCAGCACGAGGGGACAGGGGATTTACGAGCAGTACTTC.

This clone was recorded only once. CDR3 nucleotide sequence: TGTGCCAGCAGCACGCAACCCACCGGGGAGCTGTTTTTT. Translating it yields CASSTQPTGELFF. This chain joins TRBV7-2 and TRBJ2-2; D call uncertain. V was clipped by 5 bases and J by 4 bases, with 8 bases between them. This CDR3 region has 13 residues. From germline, CDR1 is SGHTA and CDR2 FQGNSA.

The V call is TRBV15, the J call TRBJ2-3; 9 nucleotides match TRBD1. CDR3 length: 15 amino acids. V lost 4 bases, J lost 2 bases, and 4 bases stayed unmatched. Germline V CDR1 and CDR2: LNHNV, YYDKDF (reference sequence). This chain's CDR3 is CATSKGQGTTDTQYF. The CDR3 DNA reads as TGTGCCACCAGCAAGGGACAGGGTACCACAGATACGCAGTATTTT.

The rearrangement joins TRBV30 to TRBJ2-3, with 9 positions matching TRBD2. The CDR3 spans 13 residues. Germline V gene data show CDR1 as GTSNPN and CDR2 as SVGIG (reference sequence). DNA for the CDR3: TGTGCGGTGACTAGCGGAAGCACAGATACGCAGTATTTT. Its translation is CAVTSGSTDTQYF.

The chain uses TRBV11-3 and TRBJ2-7, with 9 bases matching TRBD1. The V gene end was trimmed by 2 bases and the J gene end by 2 bases; junction bases not matched to a gene: 7. This CDR3 is 16 amino acids long. Germline V gives CDR1 SGHNT, CDR2 YENEEA. Here the CDR3 reads CASSLHGGTGTYEQYF. In nucleotides, the CDR3 is TGTGCCAGCAGCTTACATGGGGGGACAGGGACCTACGAGCAGTACTTC.

V and J are TRBV6-6 and TRBJ1-5; 9 nucleotides align to TRBD1. The CDR3 runs 13 residues. V shed 4 bases and J 7 bases; nucleotides not matched to a gene: 2. CDR1 and CDR2 (germline): MNHNY, SVGAGI (reference sequence). CDR3 DNA: TGTGCCAGCAGTTCGGGACAGGGACAGCCCCAGCATTTT. Its translation is CASSSGQGQPQHF.

This chain connects TRBV5-1 to TRBJ2-7, with 7 nucleotides matching TRBD1. The germline CDR1 and CDR2 sequences are SGHRS and YFSETQ. J was trimmed by 5 bases and V by 4 bases; bases with no gene match: 12. The CDR3 covers 15 residues. The CDR3: CASSLDGTASNEQYF. The CDR3 DNA reads as TGCGCCAGCAGCCTAGACGGGACAGCATCTAACGAGCAGTACTTC.

The CDR3 bases are TGTGCCAGCAGCGAGAACAATCGGGGAGGGGGCACCCTCTCTGGGGCCAACGTCCTGACTTTC. This codes for CASSENNRGGGTLSGANVLTF. The rearrangement links TRBV9 to TRBJ2-6, with D perhaps given as TRBD1 or TRBD2 (7 bases each). Germline V gene lookup returns CDR1 SGDLS and CDR2 YYNGEE. The CDR3 sequence is 21 residues long. V was pared by 3 bases and J by 0 bases, with 25 bases between. Combining the CDR3 with reference TRBV9 and TRBJ2-6 gives the whole variable domain DSGVTQTPKHLITATGQRVTLRCSPRSGDLSVYWYQQSLDQGLQFLIQYYNGEERAKGNILERFSAQQFPDLHSELNLSSLELGDSALYFCASSENNRGGGTLSGANVLTFGAGSRLTVL.

The chain employs TRBV5-5 and TRBJ1-1, with TRBD1 matching over 8 bases. After removal of 0 bases from V and 6 bases from J, the junction contained 4 bases not matched to a gene. This CDR3 comprises 14 residues. The germline V gene has CDR1 SGHKS and CDR2 YYEKEE (reference sequence). The CDR3 DNA reads TGTGCCAGCAGCTTGGCCTCAGGGGGCTCTGAAGCTTTCTTT. It encodes CASSLASGGSEAFF.

This clone is classed as medium-sized. J is TRBJ2-1 and V is TRBV28; D possibly corresponds to TRBD2 (5 bases). V lost 3 bases, J lost 5 bases, and 11 bases lay in between. The germline gives CDR1 MDHEN, CDR2 SYDVKM. The CDR3 covers 14 residues. The CDR3, as DNA: TGTGCCAGCAGTTTTGCTAGCAGGAACAATGAGCAGTTCTTC. This sequence encodes CASSFASRNNEQFF.

The genes are TRBV23-1 and TRBJ2-1; D uncertain. TRBV23-1 is an open reading frame whose function is uncertain. The V and J ends lost 8 bases and 4 bases respectively, with 15 bases between them. The CDR3 totals 14 residues. CDR3 nucleotides: TGCGCCAGCCCCTCGTGGCCGCTATACAATGAGCAGTTCTTC. Protein: CASPSWPLYNEQFF.

The V and J genes are TRBV29-1 and TRBJ2-7; D call uncertain. The CDR3 sequence is 14 residues long. Looked up from germline, CDR1 is SQVTM and CDR2 is ANQGSEA. Trimming shortened V by 0 bases and J by 0 bases, and 9 bases separated the two germline ends. The CDR3 DNA sequence: TGCAGCGTTGAAGACCCTGTCAGCTCCTACGAGCAGTACTTC. Translated: CSVEDPVSSYEQYF.

The rearrangement links TRBV5-6 to TRBJ2-7, with D possibly being TRBD1 (6 bases). The length of the CDR3 is 13 residues. Trimming removed 4 bases at V and 0 bases at J, with 8 bases between. CDR1 and CDR2 from the germline V gene are SGHDT and YYEEEE. As DNA, the CDR3 is TGTGCCAGCAGCCCGGACAGCTCCTACGAGCAGTACTTC. Its translation is CASSPDSSYEQYF. Full variable domain (outside the CDR3, taken from reference TRBV5-6 and TRBJ2-7): DAGVTQSPTHLIKTRGQQVTLRCSPKSGHDTVSWYQQALGQGPQFIFQYYEEEERQRGNFPDRFSGHQFPNYSSELNVNALLLGDSALYLCASSPDSSYEQYFGPGTRLTVT.

The rearrangement links TRBV18 to TRBJ2-7; TRBD2 matches 10 bases. The CDR3 runs 17 residues. CDR1 is KGHSH, CDR2 LQKENI, per germline. With 3 bases clipped from V and 4 bases from J, the junction kept 12 bases outside the gene matches. This CDR3 reads CASSPRILASGGYEQYF. The CDR3 nucleotides are TGTGCCAGCTCACCGAGGATCCTGGCTAGCGGGGGATACGAGCAGTACTTC.

The chain employs TRBV5-1 and TRBJ2-3; perhaps TRBD1 as D (6 bases). The CDR3 is 16 residues long. CDR1 and CDR2 from the germline V gene are SGHRS and YFSETQ. V was shortened by 1 base and J by 2 bases, with 14 bases between the two germline ends. CDR3 region: CASSLRQASITDTQYF. DNA for the CDR3: TGCGCCAGCAGCTTGAGACAGGCCTCTATCACAGATACGCAGTATTTT.